Sequencing of this TCR beta chain was carried out in a study of T-cell memory formation after mild COVID-19 (TCRdb year 2021). Concerning the study at large: TCR sequence clusters from the two donors were largely donor specific. T-cell clones expanding and contracting after mild COVID-19 in two donors were tracked by longitudinal TCRalpha and TCRbeta repertoire sequencing. Two young, previously healthy adult volunteers made up the cohort, one male and one female.

TCRdb shows the sequencer as Illumina NovaSeq 6000. TCRalpha and TCRbeta cDNA libraries were constructed by 5'RACE with constant-segment primers, with sample barcodes and unique molecular identifiers being introduced. Trizol reagent was used to extract RNA from every sample. Libraries were amplified in two PCR steps, with a second sample barcode and Illumina TruSeq adapters added in the second step. Sequencing of libraries was performed on an Illumina NovaSeq with 2 x 150 bp paired-end reads. Regarding the original processing steps: The reads were demultiplexed and collapsed into UMI-guided consensus sequences using migec v1.2.7. Using mixcr v2.1.11, UMI consensuses were aligned to TRA and TRB V and J templates and then assembled into clonotypes. Clonotypes were classified as expanded or contracted when called significant by both edgeR and NoisET, with noise models trained on biological replicates. edgeR calls used a false discovery rate-adjusted p below 0.01 and a log2 fold-change threshold of 1. As an exploratory analysis of dynamics, max-normalized trajectories of the 1000 most abundant clonotypes were examined with PCA combined with hierarchical clustering. The CD4 or CD8 phenotype of responding clones was assigned using the separately sequenced CD4+ and CD8+ repertoires. TCRdb passed the public sequencing reads through fastp at Q25 and MiXCR, retaining productive beta sequences. Duplicate CDR3 protein sequences are folded into a single record with the most common DNA and genes. The V and J calls and clone size come from TCRdb's table, not from the authors' own analysis. The table for this sample lists hundreds of thousands of distinct CDR3 sequences; more than 15% of them were counted only once. The ten largest clonotypes hold around a fifth of the sample.

With regard to this clonotype: Its antigen has not been determined. Base-call qualities are not available, and no considerably larger clone is one nucleotide away.

Points the paper makes about the study in general: Clones contracting from day 15 to 85 had balanced CD4/CD8 phenotypes, while a second wave expanding from day 15 to 37 was biased towards CD4+. The detection of some responding clones in pre-infection memory suggests that pre-existing cross-reactive memory T cells joined the SARS-CoV-2 response. The study included only a couple of mild cases, and larger cohorts that include severe cases with pre-infection samples were judged to be necessary. The second-wave clones that peaked on day 37 were not confirmed to be SARS-CoV-2 specific. Contracting CD4+ clones were located mainly in the CM and EM memory subsets, whereas CD8+ clones were found to be enriched in EMRA.

PBMCs were isolated by Ficoll-Paque density gradient centrifugation. As encoded in the germline V gene, CDR1 is SQVTM while CDR2 is ANQGSEA. Taken from cysteine to phenylalanine, the CDR3 has 13 residues. The DNA shown is the 39-base CDR3, in frame from base 1. V loses 6 bases of germline sequence and J loses 5 bases, and the interval between the two ends is 16 bases. The V and J genes are TRBV29-1 and TRBJ2-5; TRBD2 is a weak D gene call, 5 bases matching. Material: PBMCs or a T cell subset sorted from them (not recorded which). This clonotype was sampled from a man between 18 and 29 years old who had mild COVID-19 (a few samples of this study predate the infection). The sample titles of this study are shuffled in the database, so cell type and time point are left out; the donor was told from shared clones. The DNA is TGCAGCGTGAGCCGGGATATGAGGGAGACCCAGTACTTC. It is translated as CSVSRDMRETQYF.